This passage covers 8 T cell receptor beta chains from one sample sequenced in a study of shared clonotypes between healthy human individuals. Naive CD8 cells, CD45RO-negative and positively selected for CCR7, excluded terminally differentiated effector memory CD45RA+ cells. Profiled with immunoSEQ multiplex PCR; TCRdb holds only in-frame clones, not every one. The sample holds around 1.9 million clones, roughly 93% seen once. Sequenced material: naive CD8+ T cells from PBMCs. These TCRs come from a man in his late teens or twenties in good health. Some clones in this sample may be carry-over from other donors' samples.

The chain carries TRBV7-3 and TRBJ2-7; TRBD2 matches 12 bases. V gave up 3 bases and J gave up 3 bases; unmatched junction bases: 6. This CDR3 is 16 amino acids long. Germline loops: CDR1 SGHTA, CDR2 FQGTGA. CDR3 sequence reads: CASSFGLAGFGYEQYF. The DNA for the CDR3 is TGTGCCAGCAGCTTCGGACTAGCGGGATTCGGCTACGAGCAGTACTTC.

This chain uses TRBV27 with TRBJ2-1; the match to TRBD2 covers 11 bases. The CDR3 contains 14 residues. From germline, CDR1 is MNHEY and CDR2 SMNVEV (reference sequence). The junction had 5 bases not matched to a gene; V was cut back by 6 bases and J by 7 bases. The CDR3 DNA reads TGTGCCAGCAGGCTCTCTAGCGGGAGGAATGAGCAGTTCTTC. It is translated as CASRLSSGRNEQFF.

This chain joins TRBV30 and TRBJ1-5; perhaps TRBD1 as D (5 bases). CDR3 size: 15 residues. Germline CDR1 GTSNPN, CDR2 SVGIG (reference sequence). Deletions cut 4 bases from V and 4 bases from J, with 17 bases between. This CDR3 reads CAWTPGRGINQPQHF. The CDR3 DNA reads TGTGCCTGGACCCCAGGTAGGGGAATTAATCAGCCCCAGCATTTT.

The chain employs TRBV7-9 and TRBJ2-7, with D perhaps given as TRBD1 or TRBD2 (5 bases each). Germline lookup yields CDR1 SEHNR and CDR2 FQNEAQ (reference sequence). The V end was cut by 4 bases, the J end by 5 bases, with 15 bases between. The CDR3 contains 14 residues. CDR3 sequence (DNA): TGTGCCAGCAGCTCAGGGACCTTGAGAAACGAGCAGTACTTC. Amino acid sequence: CASSSGTLRNEQYF.

CDR3 coding DNA: TGTGCCAGCAGCTTAGTGGGGGACCCCTGGAATGAGCAGTTCTTC. As protein: CASSLVGDPWNEQFF. The chain recombines TRBV13 with TRBJ2-1; perhaps D is TRBD1 or TRBD2 (5 bases each). This CDR3 spans 15 amino acids. V was cut by 1 base and J by 7 bases, with 14 bases left in between. CDR1 and CDR2 (germline): PRHDT, FYEKMQ (reference sequence).

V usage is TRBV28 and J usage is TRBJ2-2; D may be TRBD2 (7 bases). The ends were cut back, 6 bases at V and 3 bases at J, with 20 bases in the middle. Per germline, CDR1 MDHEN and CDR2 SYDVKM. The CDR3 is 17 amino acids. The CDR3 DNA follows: TGTGCCAGCAGGCCTCGGCGGGGGCGGGAGCACACCGGGGAGCTGTTTTTT. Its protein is CASRPRRGREHTGELFF.

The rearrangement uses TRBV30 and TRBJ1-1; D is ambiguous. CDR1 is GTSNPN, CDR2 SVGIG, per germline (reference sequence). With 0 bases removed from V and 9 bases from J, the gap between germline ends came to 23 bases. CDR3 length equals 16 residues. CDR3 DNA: TGTGCCTGGAGTGTATTTGGCGAGGGCAGTGAGGTAAAAGCTTTCTTT. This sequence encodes CAWSVFGEGSEVKAFF.

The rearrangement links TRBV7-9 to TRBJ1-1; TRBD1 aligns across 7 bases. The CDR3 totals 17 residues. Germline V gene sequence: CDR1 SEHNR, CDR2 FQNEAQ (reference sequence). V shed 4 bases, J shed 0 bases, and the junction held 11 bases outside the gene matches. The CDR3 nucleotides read TGTGCCAGCAGCTCTCCACAGGGGCGCACCGTGAACACTGAAGCTTTCTTT. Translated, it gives CASSSPQGRTVNTEAFF.